A single sample gave rise to the 31 T cell receptor beta chains below, sequenced in a study of cytomegalovirus exposure and HLA in healthy donors. 13 Jbeta primers and 60 Vbeta primers were used for the PCR. The table came from immunoSEQ multiplex PCR; TCRdb's copy has only in-frame clones and leaves some out. The sample carries 72,000 or so clones, around 78% recorded once. The sequenced sample consisted of PBMCs. The receptor set was obtained from a man aged 18-30 years in good health and CMV-seropositive.

This clone has only one observation. The V gene is TRBV6-5, the J gene TRBJ2-7; D perhaps matches TRBD1 (5 bases). Deletions cut 2 bases from V and 1 base from J, with 9 bases between. The germline gives CDR1 MNHEY, CDR2 SVGAGI. The CDR3 length is 14 residues. The CDR3 is CASSYAGPSYEQYF. The CDR3 DNA follows: TGTGCCAGCAGTTACGCAGGGCCGTCCTACGAGCAGTACTTC.

V gene TRBV2 combines with J gene TRBJ2-3; D remains unclear. Trimming stripped 9 bases from V and 0 bases from J, with 4 bases between. There are 11 residues in the CDR3. Per germline, CDR1 SNHLY and CDR2 FYNNEI. The chain's CDR3 is CASPSTDTQYF. The CDR3 DNA reads as TGTGCCAGTCCTAGCACAGATACGCAGTATTTT. Filled out from reference TRBV2 and TRBJ2-3, the complete variable domain reads EPEVTQTPSHQVTQMGQEVILRCVPISNHLYFYWYRQILGQKVEFLVSFYNNEISEKSEIFDDQFSVERPDGSNFTLKIRSTKLEDSAMYFCASPSTDTQYFGPGTRLTVL.

This chain uses TRBV5-1 with TRBJ1-1; 8 positions agree with TRBD1. Trimming removed 4 bases from V and 6 bases from J; junction bases left unmatched: 11. This CDR3 contains 15 residues. Germline CDR1 reads SGHRS; CDR2 reads YFSETQ. Here the CDR3 DNA reads TGCGCCAGCAGCGAAGCCAGGGGGCGCCTTTCTGAAGCTTTCTTT. This sequence encodes CASSEARGRLSEAFF.

V is TRBV6-5 and J is TRBJ1-1; 8 positions match TRBD1. The junction had 5 bases not matched to a gene; V was cut back by 4 bases and J by 1 base. The germline V gene has CDR1 MNHEY and CDR2 SVGAGI. The CDR3 loop spans 15 amino acids. The CDR3 protein is CASSSGGAGNTEAFF. The CDR3 nucleotides read TGTGCCAGCAGTTCAGGGGGCGCGGGGAACACTGAAGCTTTCTTT.

The table lists this clone with a count of one. V and J are TRBV28 and TRBJ2-7; D is unclear. CDR1 MDHEN and CDR2 SYDVKM come from the germline V gene. Trimming pared 3 bases from V and 0 bases from J, leaving 9 bases between. The CDR3 loop spans 14 amino acids. CDR3 amino acids: CASSLTTNSYEQYF. The CDR3 nucleotides are TGTGCCAGCAGTTTGACGACAAACTCCTACGAGCAGTACTTC.

This clone appeared a few times. The V call is TRBV30, the J call TRBJ2-3; 8 bases match TRBD2. CDR3 length equals 15 residues. In germline, CDR1 is GTSNPN, CDR2 SVGIG (reference sequence). V dropped 0 bases and J dropped 1; count of bases not matched to a gene: 3. CDR3 sequence reads: CAWSVNGRGTDTQYF. DNA of the CDR3: TGTGCCTGGAGTGTAAACGGGAGGGGCACAGATACGCAGTATTTT.

The V call is TRBV10-3, the J call TRBJ2-5; the match to TRBD2 covers 9 bases. The CDR3 runs to 14 residues. Germline CDR1 is ENHRY and CDR2 is SYGVKD. The trim removed 3 bases at V and 5 bases at J, leaving 4 bases unmatched. CDR3 sequence: CAISDGLAKETQYF. The CDR3 bases are TGTGCCATCAGTGATGGACTAGCGAAGGAGACCCAGTACTTC.

For this clone: Other DNA sequences in the sample encode the same CDR3. This chain connects TRBV30 to TRBJ1-2; TRBD1 matches 10 bases. The CDR3 runs 13 residues. The germline V gene encodes CDR1 GTSNPN and CDR2 SVGIG (reference sequence). With V trimmed by 0 bases and J by 8 bases, 3 bases remained unmatched. In DNA form, the CDR3 reads TGTGCCTGGAGTGTAGGGACAGGGGACGGCTACACCTTC. This translates into CAWSVGTGDGYTF.

This clone was observed a handful of times. V and J are TRBV14 and TRBJ1-4; a weak D match, TRBD1 (5 bases). The CDR3 is 16 amino acids. Germline CDR1 is SGHDN and CDR2 is FVKESK. The V end lost 5 bases, the J end lost 4 bases, and 17 bases lay between the germline ends. The CDR3 loop reads CASSFGGSYLNEKLFF. Here the CDR3 DNA reads TGTGCCAGCAGCTTCGGGGGATCCTACCTTAATGAAAAACTGTTTTTT. Combining the CDR3 with reference TRBV14 and TRBJ1-4 gives the whole variable domain EAGVTQFPSHSVIEKGQTVTLRCDPISGHDNLYWYRRVMGKEIKFLLHFVKESKQDESGMPNNRFLAERTGGTYSTLKVQPAELEDSGVYFCASSFGGSYLNEKLFFGSGTQLSVL.

V usage is TRBV30 and J usage is TRBJ2-5; 12 bases are shared with TRBD2. Germline V gene sequence: CDR1 GTSNPN, CDR2 SVGIG (reference sequence). This CDR3 has 19 residues. Germline trimming cut 2 bases from V and 5 bases from J; bases unmatched to any gene: 18. Here the CDR3 reads CAWSSSRGLAGGLQETQYF. CDR3 coding DNA: TGTGCCTGGAGTTCATCCCGGGGGCTAGCGGGAGGGCTTCAGGAGACCCAGTACTTC.

The V gene is TRBV2, the J gene TRBJ2-3; possibly TRBD1 for D (5 bases). The CDR3 has 14 amino acids. Germline V lookup: CDR1 SNHLY, CDR2 FYNNEI. V gave up 8 bases and J gave up 5 bases, with 17 bases separating them. The CDR3 is CASHERQSGDTQYF. The CDR3 coding sequence is TGTGCCAGCCACGAGCGACAGTCGGGAGATACGCAGTATTTT.

The chain is built from TRBV30 and TRBJ2-5, with D possibly TRBD2 on 6 matching bases. The CDR3 runs 13 residues. Germline V gene data show CDR1 as GTSNPN and CDR2 as SVGIG (reference sequence). V shed 1 base and J shed 0 bases, with 6 bases lying between them. CDR3 protein: CAWSAGDQETQYF. Written as DNA, the CDR3 is TGTGCCTGGAGTGCGGGGGACCAAGAGACCCAGTACTTC.

The chain recombines TRBV7-9 with TRBJ1-2; 12 bases map to TRBD1. The junction had 8 bases not matched to a gene; V was cut back by 7 bases and J by 8 bases. The CDR3 sequence is 14 residues long. In germline, CDR1 is SEHNR, CDR2 FQNEAQ (reference sequence). CDR3 DNA: TGTGCCAGCACCCCGGGACAGGGGGCGGAGGGCTACACCTTC. Encoded protein: CASTPGQGAEGYTF.

The V gene is TRBV4-1, the J gene TRBJ2-6; 8 bases fit TRBD2. This CDR3 comprises 21 residues. Germline V CDR1 and CDR2: MGHRA, YSYEKL. Trimming removed 5 bases from V and 0 bases from J; junction bases left unmatched: 18. The CDR3 region is CASSSEASRLASVSGANVLTF. The CDR3 nucleotides read TGCGCCAGCAGCTCAGAGGCTTCAAGACTAGCGTCAGTCTCTGGGGCCAACGTCCTGACTTTC.

The chain joins TRBV28 to TRBJ1-2; no clear D gene. The CDR3 runs to 14 residues. V gave up 7 bases and J gave up 5 bases, with 17 bases separating them. The germline CDR1 and CDR2 sequences are MDHEN and SYDVKM. The CDR3 nucleotides are TGTGCCAGCACCGGAGCCGGGAGGTGGTATGGCTACACCTTC. Protein: CASTGAGRWYGYTF.

This clone was counted only a few times. This chain joins TRBV9 and TRBJ2-7; weak D call: TRBD2 (5 bases). Trimming left V 4 bases short and J 3 bases short, with 17 bases between. The germline CDR1 and CDR2 sequences are SGDLS and YYNGEE. This CDR3 comprises 15 residues. This CDR3 is CASSPGLAAFYEQYF. CDR3 bases: TGTGCCAGCAGCCCGGGTCTAGCAGCTTTCTACGAGCAGTACTTC.

This clone was counted only a few times. The rearrangement uses TRBV9 and TRBJ2-1, with D possibly TRBD1 on 6 matching bases. Trimming removed 6 bases at V and 4 bases at J, with 14 bases between. Germline CDR1 SGDLS, CDR2 YYNGEE. CDR3 length equals 14 residues. The chain's CDR3 is CASNPGQVYNEQFF. The DNA for the CDR3 is TGTGCCAGCAACCCGGGACAAGTTTACAATGAGCAGTTCTTC.

The V gene is TRBV6-4, the J gene TRBJ1-1; unclear D gene. The germline gives CDR1 MRHNA, CDR2 SNTAGT. Trimming took off 3 bases at V and 2 bases at J, with 7 bases between the two ends. CDR3 length equals 13 residues. The CDR3 sequence: CASSERANTEAFF. Written as DNA, the CDR3 is TGTGCCAGCAGTGAGAGGGCCAACACTGAAGCTTTCTTT.

CDR3 sequence (DNA): TGTGCCTGGATCCGGGACAGGGCCCCCAGCTATGGCTACACCTTC. Protein sequence: CAWIRDRAPSYGYTF. The rearrangement uses TRBV30 and TRBJ1-2; 9 positions agree with TRBD1. The germline V gene has CDR1 GTSNPN and CDR2 SVGIG (reference sequence). V shed 4 bases, J shed 4 bases, and the junction held 10 bases outside the gene matches. The CDR3 covers 15 residues.

The rearrangement joins TRBV25-1 to TRBJ1-1; no reliable D call. The CDR3 runs 18 residues. Between the trimmed V and J ends, which lost 0 bases and 1 base, there was a span of 18 bases. Germline-derived CDR1 and CDR2 are MGHDK and SYGVNS. This CDR3 is CASSEYMGGRRWNTEAFF. In DNA, the CDR3 is TGTGCCAGCAGTGAATATATGGGAGGACGGAGATGGAACACTGAAGCTTTCTTT.

This clone occurred a few times. The chain carries TRBV10-2 and TRBJ1-3, with 7 bases identical to TRBD1. The CDR3 is 14 amino acids. Losses at the gene ends were 7 bases for V and 2 bases for J; bases not matched to a gene: 5. CDR1 and CDR2 from the germline V gene are WSHSY and SAAADI. Here the CDR3 DNA reads TGCGCCAGCAAGAGACAGGGACCTGGAAACACCATATATTTT. It encodes CASKRQGPGNTIYF.

Only a few counts were recorded for this clone. The rearrangement links TRBV7-2 to TRBJ1-4; 7 bases agree with TRBD1. CDR1 SGHTA and CDR2 FQGNSA come from the germline V gene. The CDR3 has 16 residues. V lost 3 bases and J lost 0; bases outside the gene matches: 4. The chain's CDR3 is CASSLSGTATNEKLFF. The DNA for the CDR3 is TGTGCCAGCAGCTTGTCCGGGACAGCAACTAATGAAAAACTGTTTTTT.

The chain combines TRBV28 with TRBJ1-1; 9 bases are shared with TRBD1. Germline lookup yields CDR1 MDHEN and CDR2 SYDVKM. Trimming at V came to 4 bases and at J to 5 bases, leaving 8 bases not matched to a gene. This CDR3 region has 15 residues. The CDR3, as DNA: TGTGCCAGCAGTTCTGGGACAGGGAGGAGGACTGAAGCTTTCTTT. This gives the protein CASSSGTGRRTEAFF.

V and J are TRBV6-1 and TRBJ2-7; tentative D call: TRBD2 (5 bases). V shed 3 bases and J shed 2 bases, with 14 bases lying between them. CDR3 length: 15 residues. Germline V lookup: CDR1 MNHNS, CDR2 SASEGT. The CDR3 loop reads CASSEGANKPYEQYF. CDR3 DNA sequence: TGTGCCAGCAGTGAGGGAGCAAATAAACCCTACGAGCAGTACTTC.

V usage is TRBV5-4 and J usage is TRBJ2-7, with a weak D call TRBD1 (6 bases). V shed 3 bases and J shed 3 bases, with 19 bases lying between them. CDR1 is SGHNT and CDR2 is YYREEE in the germline V gene (reference sequence). The CDR3 spans 16 residues. The CDR3 sequence: CASSYLQGSSRYEQYF. The CDR3, as DNA: TGTGCCAGCAGCTATCTTCAGGGGTCTTCACGCTACGAGCAGTACTTC.

The chain recombines TRBV9 with TRBJ1-1; D might be TRBD1 (5 bases). CDR1 SGDLS and CDR2 YYNGEE come from the germline V gene. This CDR3 comprises 13 residues. V lost 4 bases and J 4 bases, leaving 11 bases between the germline ends. The CDR3 nucleotides are TGTGCCAGCAGCACAACAGGAGTCACTGAAGCTTTCTTT. Protein: CASSTTGVTEAFF.

The rearrangement uses TRBV28 and TRBJ1-5; D is unclear. Germline lookup yields CDR1 MDHEN and CDR2 SYDVKM. The CDR3 totals 13 residues. V was trimmed by 10 bases and J by 0 bases, leaving 10 bases between them. This chain's CDR3 is CATRGYSNQPQHF. The DNA for the CDR3 is TGTGCCACCCGAGGATATAGCAATCAGCCCCAGCATTTT.

J is TRBJ2-1 and V is TRBV14; TRBD2 might be the D (6 bases). Germline lookup yields CDR1 SGHDN and CDR2 FVKESK. The CDR3 consists of 14 residues. V lost 1 base and J lost 10, with 14 bases in between. CDR3 amino acids: CASSQGQTRNEQFF. CDR3 DNA: TGTGCCAGCAGCCAAGGTCAGACTAGGAACGAGCAGTTCTTC.

This chain connects TRBV7-8 to TRBJ1-1, with TRBD1 matching 7 bases. Germline CDR1 is SGHVS and CDR2 is FQNEAQ. Unmatched junction bases numbered 1, after V lost 2 bases and J lost 4 bases. The CDR3 has 13 residues. CDR3 residues: CASSLTGATEAFF. CDR3 DNA sequence: TGTGCCAGCAGCTTAACAGGGGCCACTGAAGCTTTCTTT.

This clone occurred a few times. This rearrangement joins TRBV30 to TRBJ2-7, with D possibly being TRBD2 (5 bases). Germline CDR1 and CDR2: GTSNPN and SVGIG (reference sequence). The ends were cut back, 4 bases at V and 1 base at J, with 11 bases in the middle. This CDR3 has 13 amino acids. CDR3 sequence (DNA): TGTGCCTGGACCAGACTACCTTCCTACGAGCAGTACTTC. Protein: CAWTRLPSYEQYF.

A note on this clone: Other DNA sequences from this sample encode an identical CDR3 as well. The chain joins TRBV6-5 to TRBJ1-1, with TRBD1 matching over 8 bases. The CDR3 runs to 14 residues. After removal of 5 bases from V and 5 bases from J, the junction contained 7 bases not matched to a gene. CDR1 is MNHEY, CDR2 SVGAGI, per germline. The chain's CDR3 is CASSPGTGGTEAFF. As DNA, the CDR3 is TGTGCCAGCAGTCCCGGGACAGGAGGGACTGAAGCTTTCTTT.